This T cell receptor (beta chain) was profiled in a study of cytomegalovirus exposure and HLA in healthy donors. A few counts support this clone. Its cognate antigen is unknown. Per the germline V gene, CDR1 is KGHSH and CDR2 is LQKENI. Trimming stripped 5 bases from V and 2 bases from J, with 13 bases between. The CDR3 sequence is 15 residues long. General study findings and limits: A later analysis linked 15,000 to 20,000 TCR beta sequences to HLA alleles at 0.05 false discovery rate. One later analysis reportedly identified an Asian-associated ancestry cluster that showed fewer N-insertions than the roughly 700-donor mean.

The PCR made use of 60 Vbeta and 13 Jbeta primers. Produced via immunoSEQ multiplex PCR; TCRdb's table is partial and in-frame only. The repertoire has 150,000 to 200,000 clones, 81% of them found once; the top ten carry 4.9%. The chain uses TRBV18 and TRBJ1-3; D remains ambiguous. Sequenced input: PBMCs. The source is a woman under 30 in good health and CMV-seropositive. CDR3 loop: CASSGEGPPGNTIYF. DNA for the CDR3: TGTGCCAGCTCAGGGGAGGGTCCCCCTGGAAACACCATATATTTT.